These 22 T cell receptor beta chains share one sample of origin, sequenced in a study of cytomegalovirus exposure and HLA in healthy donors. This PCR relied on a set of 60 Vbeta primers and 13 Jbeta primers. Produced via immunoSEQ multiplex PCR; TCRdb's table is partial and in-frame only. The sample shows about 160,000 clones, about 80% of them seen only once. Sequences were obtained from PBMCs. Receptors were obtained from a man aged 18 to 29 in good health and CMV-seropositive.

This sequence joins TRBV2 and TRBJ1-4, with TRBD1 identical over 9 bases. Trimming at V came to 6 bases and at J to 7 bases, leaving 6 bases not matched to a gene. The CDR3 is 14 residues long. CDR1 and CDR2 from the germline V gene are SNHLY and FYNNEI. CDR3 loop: CASSLTGGGEKLFF. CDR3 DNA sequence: TGTGCCAGCAGCCTGACAGGGGGTGGTGAAAAACTGTTTTTT.

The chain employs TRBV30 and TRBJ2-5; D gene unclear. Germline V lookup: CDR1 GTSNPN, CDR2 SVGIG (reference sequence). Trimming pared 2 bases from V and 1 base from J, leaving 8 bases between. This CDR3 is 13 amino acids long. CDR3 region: CAWSRVAQETQYF. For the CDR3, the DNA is TGTGCCTGGAGTCGGGTAGCCCAAGAGACCCAGTACTTC.

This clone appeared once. The CDR3 sequence is CASSRGQPNTEAFF. The CDR3 DNA follows: TGTGCCAGCAGCCGGGGACAGCCGAACACTGAAGCTTTCTTT. This chain connects TRBV9 to TRBJ1-1, with 7 nucleotides matching TRBD1. Trimming at V came to 4 bases and at J to 1 base, leaving 4 bases not matched to a gene. Germline CDR1 and CDR2: SGDLS and YYNGEE. The CDR3 sequence is 14 residues long.

This chain's CDR3 is CASSLASWETQYF. The CDR3 coding sequence is TGTGCCAGCAGCTTAGCTAGCTGGGAGACCCAGTACTTC. The chain combines TRBV5-4 with TRBJ2-5; perhaps TRBD2 as D (5 bases). Germline V CDR1 and CDR2: SGHNT, YYREEE (reference sequence). Trimming took 2 bases from V and 5 from J, leaving 10 bases between them. The CDR3 has 13 residues.

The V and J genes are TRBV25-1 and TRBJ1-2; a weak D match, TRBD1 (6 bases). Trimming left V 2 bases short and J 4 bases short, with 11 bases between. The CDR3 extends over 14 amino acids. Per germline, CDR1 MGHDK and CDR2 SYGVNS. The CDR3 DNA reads TGTGCCAGCAGTGAACCAGGGGCGGGCTATGGCTACACCTTC. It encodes CASSEPGAGYGYTF.

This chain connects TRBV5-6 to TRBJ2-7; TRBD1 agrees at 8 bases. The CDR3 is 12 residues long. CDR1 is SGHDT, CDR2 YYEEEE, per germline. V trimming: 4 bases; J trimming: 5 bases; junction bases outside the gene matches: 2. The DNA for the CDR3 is TGTGCCAGCAGCGAGGACAGGGACGAGCAGTACTTC. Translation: CASSEDRDEQYF. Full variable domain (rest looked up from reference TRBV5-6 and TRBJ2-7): DAGVTQSPTHLIKTRGQQVTLRCSPKSGHDTVSWYQQALGQGPQFIFQYYEEEERQRGNFPDRFSGHQFPNYSSELNVNALLLGDSALYLCASSEDRDEQYFGPGTRLTVT.

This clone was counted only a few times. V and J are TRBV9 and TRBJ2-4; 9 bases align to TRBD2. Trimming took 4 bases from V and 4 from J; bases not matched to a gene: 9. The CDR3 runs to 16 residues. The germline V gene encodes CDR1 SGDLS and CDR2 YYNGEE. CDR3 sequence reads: CASSPLASGAKNIQYF. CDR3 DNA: TGTGCCAGCAGCCCCCTCGCTAGCGGGGCAAAAAACATTCAGTACTTC.

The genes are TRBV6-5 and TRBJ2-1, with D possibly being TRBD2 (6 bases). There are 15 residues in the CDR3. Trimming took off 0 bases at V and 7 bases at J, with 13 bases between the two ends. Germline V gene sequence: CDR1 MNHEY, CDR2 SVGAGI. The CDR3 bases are TGTGCCAGCAGTTACTCGGGGGGTATATGGAATGAGCAGTTCTTC. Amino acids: CASSYSGGIWNEQFF.

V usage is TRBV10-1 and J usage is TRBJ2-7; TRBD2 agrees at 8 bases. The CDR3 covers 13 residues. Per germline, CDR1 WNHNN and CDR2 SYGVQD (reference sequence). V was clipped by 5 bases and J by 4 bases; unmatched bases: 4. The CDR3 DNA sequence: TGCGCCAGCAGTATCAGCGGGAGATACGAGCAGTACTTC. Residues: CASSISGRYEQYF.

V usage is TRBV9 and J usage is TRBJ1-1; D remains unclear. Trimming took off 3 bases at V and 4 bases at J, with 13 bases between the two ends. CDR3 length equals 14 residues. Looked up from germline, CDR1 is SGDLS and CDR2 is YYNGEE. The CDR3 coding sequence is TGTGCCAGCAGCGGACGGGCCGAGGGCACTGAAGCTTTCTTT. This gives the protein CASSGRAEGTEAFF.

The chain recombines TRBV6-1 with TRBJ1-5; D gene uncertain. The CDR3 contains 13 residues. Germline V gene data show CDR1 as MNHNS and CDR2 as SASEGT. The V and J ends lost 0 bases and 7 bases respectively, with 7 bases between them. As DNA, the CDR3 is TGTGCCAGCAGTGAAGCGCGTAGCCAGCCCCAGCATTTT. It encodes CASSEARSQPQHF.

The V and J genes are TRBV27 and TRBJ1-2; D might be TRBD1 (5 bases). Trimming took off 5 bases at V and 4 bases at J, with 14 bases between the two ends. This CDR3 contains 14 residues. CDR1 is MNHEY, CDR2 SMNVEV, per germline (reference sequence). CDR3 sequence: CASSLRTPAYGYTF. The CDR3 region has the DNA TGTGCCAGCAGTCTCCGGACACCAGCCTATGGCTACACCTTC.

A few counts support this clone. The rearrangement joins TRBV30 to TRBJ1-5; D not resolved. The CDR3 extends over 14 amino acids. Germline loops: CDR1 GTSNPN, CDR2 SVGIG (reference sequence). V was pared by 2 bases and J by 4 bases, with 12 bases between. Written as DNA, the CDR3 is TGTGCCTGGAGTTTAACAGCTTCAAATCAGCCCCAGCATTTT. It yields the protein CAWSLTASNQPQHF.

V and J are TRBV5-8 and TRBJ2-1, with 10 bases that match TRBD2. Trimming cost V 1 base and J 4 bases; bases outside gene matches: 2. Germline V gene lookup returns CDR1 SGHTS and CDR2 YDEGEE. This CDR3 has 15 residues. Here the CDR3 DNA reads TGTGCCAGCAGCTTGCTAGCGGGGGTTTACAATGAGCAGTTCTTC. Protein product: CASSLLAGVYNEQFF.

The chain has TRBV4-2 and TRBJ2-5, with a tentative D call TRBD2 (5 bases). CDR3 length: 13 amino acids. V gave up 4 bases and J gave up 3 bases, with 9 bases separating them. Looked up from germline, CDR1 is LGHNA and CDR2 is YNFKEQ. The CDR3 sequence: CASSPREEETQYF. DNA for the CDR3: TGTGCCAGCAGCCCCCGGGAAGAAGAGACCCAGTACTTC.

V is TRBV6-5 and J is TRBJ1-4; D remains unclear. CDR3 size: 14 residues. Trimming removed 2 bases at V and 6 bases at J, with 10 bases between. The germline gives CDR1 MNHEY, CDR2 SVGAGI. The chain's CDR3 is CASSYAGKDEKLFF. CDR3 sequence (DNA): TGTGCCAGCAGTTACGCGGGGAAGGATGAAAAACTGTTTTTT.

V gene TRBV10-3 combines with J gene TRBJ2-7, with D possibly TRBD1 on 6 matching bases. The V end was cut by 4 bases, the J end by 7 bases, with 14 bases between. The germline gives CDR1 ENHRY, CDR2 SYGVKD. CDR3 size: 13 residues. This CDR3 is CAISVSNQGEQYF. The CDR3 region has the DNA TGTGCCATCAGTGTATCGAATCAGGGGGAGCAGTACTTC.

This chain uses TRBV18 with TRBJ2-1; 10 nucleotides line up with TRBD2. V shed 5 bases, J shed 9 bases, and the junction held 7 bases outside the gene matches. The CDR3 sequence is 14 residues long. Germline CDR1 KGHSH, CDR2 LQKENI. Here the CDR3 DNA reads TGTGCCAGCTCAAAAGGCTCTAGCGGGGGTGAGCAGTTCTTC. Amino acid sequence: CASSKGSSGGEQFF.

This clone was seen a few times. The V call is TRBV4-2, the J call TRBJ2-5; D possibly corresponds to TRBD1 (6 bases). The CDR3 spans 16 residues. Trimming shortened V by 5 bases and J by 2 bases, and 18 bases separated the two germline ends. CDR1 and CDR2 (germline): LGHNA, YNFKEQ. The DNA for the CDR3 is TGTGCCAGCAGCACAATGTCCAGGGGCCTTCAAGAGACCCAGTACTTC. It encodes CASSTMSRGLQETQYF.

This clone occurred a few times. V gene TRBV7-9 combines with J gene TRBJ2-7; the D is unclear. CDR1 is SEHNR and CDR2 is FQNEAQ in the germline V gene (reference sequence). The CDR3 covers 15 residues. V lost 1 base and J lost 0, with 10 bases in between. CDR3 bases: TGTGCCAGCAGCTTAGATACAGTCTACTCCTACGAGCAGTACTTC. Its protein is CASSLDTVYSYEQYF. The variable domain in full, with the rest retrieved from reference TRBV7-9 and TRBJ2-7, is DTGVSQNPRHKITKRGQNVTFRCDPISEHNRLYWYRQTLGQGPEFLTYFQNEAQLEKSRLLSDRFSAERPKGSFSTLEIQRTEQGDSAMYLCASSLDTVYSYEQYFGPGTRLTVT.

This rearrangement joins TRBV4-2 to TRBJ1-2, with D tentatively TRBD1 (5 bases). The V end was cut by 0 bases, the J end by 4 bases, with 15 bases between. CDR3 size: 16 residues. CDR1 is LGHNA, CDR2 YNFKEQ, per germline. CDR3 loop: CASSQDPQSGSYGYTF. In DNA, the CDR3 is TGTGCCAGCAGCCAAGATCCCCAATCAGGGTCCTATGGCTACACCTTC.

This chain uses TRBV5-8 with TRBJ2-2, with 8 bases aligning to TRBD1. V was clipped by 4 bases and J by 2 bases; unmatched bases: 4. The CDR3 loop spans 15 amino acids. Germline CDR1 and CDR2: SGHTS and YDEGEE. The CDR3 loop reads CASSLTGVNTGELFF. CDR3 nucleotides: TGTGCCAGCAGCCTGACAGGGGTCAACACCGGGGAGCTGTTTTTT.